The T cell receptor (beta chain) described here comes from a study of CD8 T cells in Susac syndrome. Germline lookup yields CDR1 LGHDT and CDR2 YNNKEL (reference sequence). V was clipped by 2 bases and J by 1 base; unmatched bases: 2. The CDR3 runs to 15 residues. About 0.5 to 1 ug RNA was reverse transcribed with random hexamers. TCRdb re-called the immunoSEQ multiplex PCR reads with MiXCR, one entry per CDR3 protein. This sample has around 220,000 distinct CDR3 sequences, with roughly 90% found just once. In this sample, this clonotype turned up once. The specimen was CD8+ T cells from PBMCs. The clonotype was recovered from a human donor with multiple sclerosis. The chain joins TRBV3-1 to TRBJ2-5; 9 bases match TRBD2. The DNA of the CDR3 is TGTGCCAGCAGCCAATTACTAGCGGGCCAAGAGACCCAGTACTTC. It is translated as CASSQLLAGQETQYF.